This TCR beta chain was sequenced during a study of blood T cell repertoires in COVID-19. Study at large: Both acute and convalescent COVID-19 samples were obtained from the United States, Italy and Spain. From T cells, B-cell-depleted T cells, or PBMCs came the material, which was cDNA or gDNA.

How the authors handled the data: Cell counts per sample came from amplifying reference gene primers. The protocol was immunoSEQ multiplex PCR, while the TCRdb copy is restricted to in-frame clones and leaves out a portion. The V and J calls and clone size were taken over from that table, and D and trimming were inferred from the DNA. Of 62,000 or so clones listed, approximately 92% are singletons. This CDR3 comprises 12 residues. Looked up from germline, CDR1 is GTSNPN and CDR2 is SVGIG (reference sequence). Trimming left V 3 bases short and J 8 bases short, with 13 bases between. Sequencing was carried out using peripheral blood. The V gene is TRBV30, the J gene TRBJ1-1; D remains unclear. The sequence was collected from a man between 50 and 59 years old with acute or convalescent COVID-19. CDR3 DNA: TGTGCCTGGAGCCCGGACGGGAACGAAGCTTTCTTT. It encodes CAWSPDGNEAFF.